This TCR beta chain derives from a study of human T cells and chemical hapten exposure. The time point is: pre-sensitization, week 0. Treatment specified: therapeutic diphenylcyclopropenone sensitization with weekly scalp DPC. Findings and limits, study-wide: Compared with pre-sensitization or healthy control sets, expanded TCRs clustered more.

V lost 3 bases and J lost 3, with 6 bases in between. The length of the CDR3 is 12 residues. Per germline, CDR1 MDHEN and CDR2 SYDVKM. This clonotype was picked up one time. The antigen remains unidentified. TCRdb passed the RACE reads through MiXCR, listing each CDR3 protein once. This sample has nearly 110,000 distinct CDR3 sequences, with around 10% found just once. Here the sequenced sample was whole blood, taken in connection with sensitization to the hapten diphenylcyclopropenone (DPC). This receptor was taken from a woman aged 45-60 years with alopecia areata. Some clones in this sample may be carry-over from other donors' samples. The rearrangement joins TRBV28 to TRBJ2-7; D is perhaps TRBD2 (5 bases). The DNA of the CDR3 is TGTGCCAGCAGTTTCGGGATCTACGAGCAGTACTTC. Amino acid sequence: CASSFGIYEQYF.